This T cell receptor (beta chain) was captured by sequencing in a study of T cells in Graves' hyperthyroidism and ophthalmopathy. V was cut by 5 bases and J by 3 bases, with 16 bases left in between. Germline loops: CDR1 DFQATT, CDR2 SNEGSKA (reference sequence). CDR3 length equals 15 residues. This clonotype was seen many times. There were TCR beta CDR3 regions amplified from RNA transcripts. First-round RT-PCR targeting the TCR CDR3 was performed with the HTBI primer set. TCRdb processed the multiplex PCR reads anew with MiXCR; each CDR3 protein has one entry. The table includes approximately 740,000 distinct CDR3 sequences, around 15% detected once.

Sequencing was carried out using blood. The chain recombines TRBV20-1 with TRBJ2-2; the D gene is possibly TRBD1 (6 bases). The source is a young woman with Graves' hyperthyroidism. The CDR3 sequence: CSAAPGRGYTGELFF. DNA for the CDR3: TGCAGTGCTGCCCCAGGCAGGGGATACACCGGGGAGCTGTTTTTT.